Below, 2 T cell receptor beta chains from the same sample are listed, as sequenced in a study of Ad26.COV2.S vaccination and SARS-CoV-2 variants. The treatment: 19 received Ad26.COV2.S at low or high dose, single or two shots; several received placebo; per-sample allocation not given. Sampling took place 63 days after the first vaccine or placebo injection. Only in-frame clones appear in the TCRdb table, and some are missing; sequencing was by immunoSEQ multiplex PCR. Of over 350,000 clones in the sample, around 85% were seen once. The sample here was peripheral blood, taken in a trial of Ad26.COV2.S vaccine versus placebo. These receptors originate from a person aged 18-65 years who received the Ad26.COV2.S COVID-19 vaccine or a placebo.

Only one count was recorded for this clone. The J gene is TRBJ2-2, the V gene TRBV7-6, with TRBD2 matching 7 bases. V lost 0 bases and J lost 7; bases outside the gene matches: 2. Germline loops: CDR1 SGHVS, CDR2 FNYEAQ. CDR3 length: 14 amino acids. The CDR3 is CASSLAGGIGELFF. The CDR3 nucleotides are TGTGCCAGCAGCTTAGCGGGGGGGATCGGGGAGCTGTTTTTT.

V and J are TRBV5-4 and TRBJ2-6; TRBD1 aligns across 7 bases. The J segment lost 0 bases and the V segment lost 0 bases, leaving 3 bases of the junction unmatched. The germline gives CDR1 SGHNT, CDR2 YYREEE (reference sequence). This CDR3 region has 17 residues. CDR3 sequence reads: CASSLGQGLSGANVLTF. The CDR3 region has the DNA TGTGCCAGCAGCTTGGGACAGGGCCTCTCTGGGGCCAACGTCCTGACTTTC.